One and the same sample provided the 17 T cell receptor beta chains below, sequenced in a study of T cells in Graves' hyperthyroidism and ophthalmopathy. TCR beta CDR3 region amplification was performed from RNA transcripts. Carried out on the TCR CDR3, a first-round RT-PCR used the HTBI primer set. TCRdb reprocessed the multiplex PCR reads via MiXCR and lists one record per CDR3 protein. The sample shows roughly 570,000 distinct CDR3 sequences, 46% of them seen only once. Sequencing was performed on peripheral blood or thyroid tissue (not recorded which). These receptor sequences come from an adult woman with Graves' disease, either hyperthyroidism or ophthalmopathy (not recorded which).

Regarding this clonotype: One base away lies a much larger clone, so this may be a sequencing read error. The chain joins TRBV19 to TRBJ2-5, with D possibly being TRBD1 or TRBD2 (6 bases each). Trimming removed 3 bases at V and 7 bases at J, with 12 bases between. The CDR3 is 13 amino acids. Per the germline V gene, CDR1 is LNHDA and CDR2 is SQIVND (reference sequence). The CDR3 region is CASSIRGRGTQYF. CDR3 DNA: TGTGCCAGTAGTATCCGGGGGCGAGGGACCCAGTACTTC.

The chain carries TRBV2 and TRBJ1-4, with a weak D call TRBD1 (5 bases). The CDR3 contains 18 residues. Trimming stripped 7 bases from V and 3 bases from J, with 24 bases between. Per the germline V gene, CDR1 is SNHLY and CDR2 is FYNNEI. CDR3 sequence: CASTPGTVGGGANEKLFF. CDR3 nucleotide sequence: TGTGCCAGCACCCCTGGGACGGTTGGTGGAGGGGCTAATGAAAAACTGTTTTTT.

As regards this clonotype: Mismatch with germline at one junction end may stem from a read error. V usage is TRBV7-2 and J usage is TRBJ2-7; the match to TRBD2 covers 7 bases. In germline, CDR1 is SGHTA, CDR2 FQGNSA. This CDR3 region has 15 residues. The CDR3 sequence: CASSPMGGNTGELYF. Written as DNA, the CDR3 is TGTGCCAGCAGCCCAATGGGGGGGAACACCGGGGAGCTGTACTTC. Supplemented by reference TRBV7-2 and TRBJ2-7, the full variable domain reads GAGVSQSPSNKVTEKGKDVELRCDPISGHTALYWYRQSLGQGLEFLIYFQGNSAPDKSGLPSDRFSAERTGGSVSTLTIQRTQQEDSAVYLCASSPMGGNTGELYFGPGTRLTVT.

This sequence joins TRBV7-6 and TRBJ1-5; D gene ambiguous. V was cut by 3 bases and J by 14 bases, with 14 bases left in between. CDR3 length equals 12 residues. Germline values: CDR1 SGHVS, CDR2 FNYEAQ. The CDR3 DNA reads TGTGCCAGCAGCTTTTCAGTGACCTACGAGCATTTT. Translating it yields CASSFSVTYEHF.

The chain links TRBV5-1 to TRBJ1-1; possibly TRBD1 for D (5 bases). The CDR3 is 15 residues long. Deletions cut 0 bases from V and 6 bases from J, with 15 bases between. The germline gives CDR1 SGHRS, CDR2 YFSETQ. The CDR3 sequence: CASSLVPGLGAEAFF. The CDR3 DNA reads TGCGCCAGCAGCTTGGTGCCAGGGCTTGGCGCTGAAGCTTTCTTT.

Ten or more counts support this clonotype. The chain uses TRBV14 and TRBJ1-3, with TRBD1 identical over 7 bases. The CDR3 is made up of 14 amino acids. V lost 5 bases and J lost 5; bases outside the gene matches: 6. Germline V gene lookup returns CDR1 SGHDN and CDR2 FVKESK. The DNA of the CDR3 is TGTGCCAGCAGCTTACAGGGGAGGCGAAACACCATATATTTT. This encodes CASSLQGRRNTIYF.

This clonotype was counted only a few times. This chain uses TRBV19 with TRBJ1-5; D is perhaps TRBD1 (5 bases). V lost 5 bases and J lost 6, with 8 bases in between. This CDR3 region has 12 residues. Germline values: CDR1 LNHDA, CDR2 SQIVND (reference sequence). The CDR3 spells CASSRQGQPQHF. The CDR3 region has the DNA TGTGCCAGTAGTCGGCAGGGTCAGCCCCAGCATTTT.

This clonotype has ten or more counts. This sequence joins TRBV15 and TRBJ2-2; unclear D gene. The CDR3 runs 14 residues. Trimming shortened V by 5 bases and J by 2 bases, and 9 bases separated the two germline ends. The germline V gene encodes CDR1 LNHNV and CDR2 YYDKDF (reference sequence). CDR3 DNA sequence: TGTGCCACCAGCTTTAGCCCTAACACCGGGGAGCTGTTTTTT. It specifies CATSFSPNTGELFF.

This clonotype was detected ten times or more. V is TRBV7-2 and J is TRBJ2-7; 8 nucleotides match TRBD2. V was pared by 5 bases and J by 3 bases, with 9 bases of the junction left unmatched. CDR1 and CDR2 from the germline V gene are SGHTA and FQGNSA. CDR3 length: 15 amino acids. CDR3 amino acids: CASSPKRETHYEQYF. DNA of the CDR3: TGTGCCAGCAGCCCAAAGCGGGAGACACACTACGAGCAGTACTTC.

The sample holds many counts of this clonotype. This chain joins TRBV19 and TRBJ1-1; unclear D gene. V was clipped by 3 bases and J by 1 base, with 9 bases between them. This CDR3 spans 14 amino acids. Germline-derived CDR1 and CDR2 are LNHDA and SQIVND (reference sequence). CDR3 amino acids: CASSIETGNTEAFF. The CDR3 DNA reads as TGTGCCAGTAGTATCGAGACGGGGAACACTGAAGCTTTCTTT.

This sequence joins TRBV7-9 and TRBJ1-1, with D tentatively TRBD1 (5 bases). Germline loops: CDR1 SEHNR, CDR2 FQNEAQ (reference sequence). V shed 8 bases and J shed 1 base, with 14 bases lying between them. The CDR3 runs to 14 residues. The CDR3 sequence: CASQVEGKNTEAFF. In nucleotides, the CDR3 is TGTGCCAGCCAGGTAGAGGGGAAGAACACTGAAGCTTTCTTT.

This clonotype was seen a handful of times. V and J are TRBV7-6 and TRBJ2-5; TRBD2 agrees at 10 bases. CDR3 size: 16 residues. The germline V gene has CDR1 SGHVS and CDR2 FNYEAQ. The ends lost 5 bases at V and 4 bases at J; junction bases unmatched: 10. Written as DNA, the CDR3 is TGTGCCAGCAGCCCATTAGCGGGGGGCGACCGAGAGACCCAGTACTTC. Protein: CASSPLAGGDRETQYF.

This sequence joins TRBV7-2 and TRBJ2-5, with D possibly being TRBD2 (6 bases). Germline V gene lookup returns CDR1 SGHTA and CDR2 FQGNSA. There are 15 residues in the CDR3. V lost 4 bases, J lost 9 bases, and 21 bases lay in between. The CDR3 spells CASSSYSSVQGAQYF. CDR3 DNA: TGTGCCAGCAGCTCCTACTCTAGCGTGCAAGGGGCCCAGTACTTC.

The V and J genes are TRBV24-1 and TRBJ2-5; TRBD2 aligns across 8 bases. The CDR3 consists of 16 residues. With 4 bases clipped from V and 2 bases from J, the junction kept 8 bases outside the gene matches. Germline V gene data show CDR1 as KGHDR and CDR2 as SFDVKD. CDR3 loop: CATSEPGLAGQETQYF. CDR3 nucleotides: TGTGCCACCAGTGAGCCCGGGTTAGCGGGGCAAGAGACCCAGTACTTC.

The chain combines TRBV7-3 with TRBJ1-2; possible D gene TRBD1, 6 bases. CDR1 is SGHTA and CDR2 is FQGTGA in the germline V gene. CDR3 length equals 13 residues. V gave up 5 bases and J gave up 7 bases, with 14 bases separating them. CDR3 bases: TGTGCCAGCAGCCCGGGGCAGGGGCTTGGCTACACCTTC. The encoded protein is CASSPGQGLGYTF. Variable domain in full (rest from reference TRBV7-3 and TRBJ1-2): GAGVSQTPSNKVTEKGKYVELRCDPISGHTALYWYRQSLGQGPEFLIYFQGTGAADDSGLPNDRFFAVRPEGSVSTLKIQRTERGDSAVYLCASSPGQGLGYTFGSGTRLTVV.

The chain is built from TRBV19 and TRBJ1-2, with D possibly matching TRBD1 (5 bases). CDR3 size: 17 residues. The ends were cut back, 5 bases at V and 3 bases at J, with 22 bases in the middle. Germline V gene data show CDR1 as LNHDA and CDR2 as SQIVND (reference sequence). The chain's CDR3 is CASSPFDSVGLYYGYTF. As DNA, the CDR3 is TGTGCCAGTAGTCCATTTGACAGCGTCGGGCTCTACTATGGCTACACCTTC. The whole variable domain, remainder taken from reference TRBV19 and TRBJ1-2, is DGGITQSPKYLFRKEGQNVTLSCEQNLNHDAMYWYRQDPGQGLRLIYYSQIVNDFQKGDIAEGYSVSREKKESFPLTVTSAQKNPTAFYLCASSPFDSVGLYYGYTFGSGTRLTVV.

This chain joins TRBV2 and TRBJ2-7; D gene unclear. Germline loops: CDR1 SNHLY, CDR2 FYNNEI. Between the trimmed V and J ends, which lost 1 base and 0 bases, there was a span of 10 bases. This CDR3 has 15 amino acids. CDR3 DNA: TGTGCCAGCAGTGAAGGGGCAGGATTCTCCTACGAGCAGTACTTC. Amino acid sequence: CASSEGAGFSYEQYF.